Following are 5 T cell receptor beta chains from one sample sequenced in a study of blood T cell repertoires in COVID-19. Clones were read by immunoSEQ multiplex PCR, and TCRdb kept only the in-frame ones, dropping some. The repertoire holds 140,000 or so clones, with more than 75% as singletons. Sequences were obtained from peripheral blood. These receptors were obtained from a human donor with acute or convalescent COVID-19. The donor label of this sample is uncertain.

This clone was observed once. This rearrangement joins TRBV4-1 to TRBJ2-1; D is perhaps TRBD2 (5 bases). Trimming removed 0 bases from V and 1 base from J, with 16 bases in between. The CDR3 consists of 18 residues. CDR1 is MGHRA, CDR2 YSYEKL, per germline. The CDR3 DNA follows: TGCGCCAGCAGCCAAGACGCCGAGCGGTGGACTTCCTACAATGAGCAGTTCTTC. Translating it yields CASSQDAERWTSYNEQFF.

The V gene is TRBV30, the J gene TRBJ2-3; 7 nucleotides align to TRBD1. Germline trimming cut 7 bases from V and 2 bases from J; bases unmatched to any gene: 6. Germline CDR1 reads GTSNPN; CDR2 reads SVGIG (reference sequence). The CDR3 extends over 13 amino acids. CDR3 protein: CAYTRGYTDTQYF. CDR3 nucleotide sequence: TGTGCCTATACCAGGGGGTACACAGATACGCAGTATTTT. The complete variable domain, with remaining parts taken from reference TRBV30 and TRBJ2-3, reads SQTIHQWPATLVQPVGSPLSLECTVEGTSNPNLYWYRQAAGRGLQLLFYSVGIGQISSEVPQNLSASRPQDRQFILSSKKLLLSDSGFYLCAYTRGYTDTQYFGPGTRLTVL.

The chain has TRBV2 and TRBJ1-4; 7 nucleotides line up with TRBD1. V lost 6 bases to trimming and J lost 0 bases; unmatched junction nucleotides: 1. Per germline, CDR1 SNHLY and CDR2 FYNNEI. The CDR3 is 14 amino acids. This chain's CDR3 is CASRTGSTNEKLFF. The CDR3 nucleotides are TGTGCCAGCAGGACAGGGTCAACTAATGAAAAACTGTTTTTT.

This clone was recorded a few times. The chain links TRBV7-9 to TRBJ2-2, with D unresolved. Germline V CDR1 and CDR2: SEHNR, FQNEAQ (reference sequence). CDR3 length: 14 amino acids. V was shortened by 2 bases and J by 7 bases, with 11 bases between the two germline ends. CDR3 nucleotide sequence: TGTGCCAGCAGCTTAACCGAGCCCGGCGGGGAGCTGTTTTTT. Its translation: CASSLTEPGGELFF.

The V gene is TRBV5-8, the J gene TRBJ1-5; 7 nucleotides agree with TRBD1. The CDR3 sequence is 15 residues long. Trimming at V came to 4 bases and at J to 3 bases, leaving 7 bases not matched to a gene. Germline V gene sequence: CDR1 SGHTS, CDR2 YDEGEE. The DNA for the CDR3 is TGTGCCAGCAGCCTAACAGGGGCCACCAATCAGCCCCAGCATTTT. It encodes CASSLTGATNQPQHF.